This T cell receptor (beta chain) was captured by sequencing in a study of blood T cell repertoires in COVID-19. In the study overall: The origin of the acute and convalescent COVID-19 samples was the United States, Italy and Spain. PBMCs, B-cell-depleted T cells, or T cells were the source of the cDNA or gDNA that made up the material.

Sequencing used immunoSEQ multiplex PCR; TCRdb keeps in-frame clones, though not all of them. The sample has around 16,000 clones; around 81% are singletons. The CDR3 length is 11 residues. The ends were cut back, 6 bases at V and 4 bases at J, with 7 bases in the middle. The rearrangement uses TRBV12-3 or TRBV12-4 and TRBJ2-7; D unclear. The clonotype was recovered from a human donor in a cohort sampled during active COVID-19. Sequenced: peripheral blood. CDR3 nucleotides: TGTGCCAGCAGCCTTATATACGAGCAGTACTTC. Amino acids: CASSLIYEQYF.